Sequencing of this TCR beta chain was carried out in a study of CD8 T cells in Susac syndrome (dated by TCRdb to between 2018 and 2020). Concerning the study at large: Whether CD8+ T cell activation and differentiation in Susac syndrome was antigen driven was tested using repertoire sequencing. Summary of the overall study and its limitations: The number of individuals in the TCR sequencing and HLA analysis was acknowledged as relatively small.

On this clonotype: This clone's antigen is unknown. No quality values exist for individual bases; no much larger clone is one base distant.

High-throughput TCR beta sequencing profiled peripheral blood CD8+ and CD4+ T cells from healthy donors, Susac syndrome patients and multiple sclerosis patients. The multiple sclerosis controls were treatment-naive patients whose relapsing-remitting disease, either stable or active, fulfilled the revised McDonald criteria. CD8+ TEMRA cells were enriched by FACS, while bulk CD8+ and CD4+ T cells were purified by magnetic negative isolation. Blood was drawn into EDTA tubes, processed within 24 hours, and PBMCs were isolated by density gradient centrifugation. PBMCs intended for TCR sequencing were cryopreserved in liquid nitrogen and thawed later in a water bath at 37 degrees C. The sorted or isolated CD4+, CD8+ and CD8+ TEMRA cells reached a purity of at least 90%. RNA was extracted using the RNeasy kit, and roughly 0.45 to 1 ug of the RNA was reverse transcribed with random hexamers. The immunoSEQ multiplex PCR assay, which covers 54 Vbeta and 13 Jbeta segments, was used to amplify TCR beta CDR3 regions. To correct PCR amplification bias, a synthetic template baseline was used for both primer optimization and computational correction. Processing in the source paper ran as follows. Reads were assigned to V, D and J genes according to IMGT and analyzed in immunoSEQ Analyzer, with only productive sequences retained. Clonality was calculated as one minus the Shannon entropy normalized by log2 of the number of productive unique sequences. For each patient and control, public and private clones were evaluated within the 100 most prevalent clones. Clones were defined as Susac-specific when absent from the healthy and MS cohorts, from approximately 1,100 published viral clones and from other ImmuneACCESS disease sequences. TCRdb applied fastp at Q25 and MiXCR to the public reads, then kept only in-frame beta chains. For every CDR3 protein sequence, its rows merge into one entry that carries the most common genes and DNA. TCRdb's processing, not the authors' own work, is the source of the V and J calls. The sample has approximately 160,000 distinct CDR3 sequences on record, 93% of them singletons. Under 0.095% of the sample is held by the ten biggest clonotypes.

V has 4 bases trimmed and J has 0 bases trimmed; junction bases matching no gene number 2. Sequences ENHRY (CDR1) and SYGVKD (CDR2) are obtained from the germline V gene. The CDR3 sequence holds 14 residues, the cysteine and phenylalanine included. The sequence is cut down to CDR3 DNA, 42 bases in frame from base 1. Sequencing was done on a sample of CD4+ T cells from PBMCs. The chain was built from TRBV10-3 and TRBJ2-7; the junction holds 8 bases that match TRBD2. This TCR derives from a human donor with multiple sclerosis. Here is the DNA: TGTGCCATCAGTGGCGGGGGGATCTCCTACGAGCAGTACTTC. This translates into CAISGGGISYEQYF.